This T cell receptor beta chain was sequenced for a study of cytomegalovirus exposure and HLA in healthy donors. The PCR used 60 Vbeta and 13 Jbeta primers. Clones were read by immunoSEQ multiplex PCR, and TCRdb kept only the in-frame ones, dropping some. Of 80,000 to 100,000 clones listed, roughly four fifths are singletons. The receptor's source is a female donor in good health and CMV-seropositive. Input material: PBMCs.

The CDR3 spells CASREGGEQFF. The CDR3 DNA sequence: TGTGCCAGCAGGGAGGGCGGTGAGCAGTTCTTC. The V call is TRBV7-9, the J call TRBJ2-1, with a possible D match to TRBD2 (6 bases). The germline gives CDR1 SEHNR, CDR2 FQNEAQ (reference sequence). The CDR3 spans 11 residues. V was shortened by 6 bases and J by 9 bases, with 9 bases between the two germline ends.